This T cell receptor (beta chain) was retrieved from a study of blood T cell repertoires in COVID-19. In the study overall: Acute and convalescent COVID-19 samples came from the United States, Italy and Spain. The cDNA or gDNA used as material had been derived from T cells, B-cell-depleted T cells, or PBMCs.

Germline trimming cut 7 bases from V and 4 bases from J; bases unmatched to any gene: 12. The V gene's germline CDR1 is SGHRS and CDR2 YFSETQ. The CDR3 sequence is 16 residues long. In the original workflow: Amplification from reference gene primers served as the basis for estimated nucleated cell counts. Produced via immunoSEQ multiplex PCR; TCRdb's table is partial and in-frame only. V, J and clone size reflect that table, while D and trimming were determined from the DNA. The sample has some 200,000 clones, around four fifths seen once. V is TRBV5-1 and J is TRBJ2-1, with TRBD2 matching over 9 bases. The sample comprised peripheral blood. The receptor's source is a woman older than 75 with active or convalescent COVID-19. As DNA, the CDR3 is TGCGCCAGCGGTTCCTTAGCGGGAGTATCTTACAATGAGCAGTTCTTC. Its protein is CASGSLAGVSYNEQFF. The full variable domain, in which reference TRBV5-1 and TRBJ2-1 provide the parts outside the CDR3, is KAGVTQTPRYLIKTRGQQVTLSCSPISGHRSVSWYQQTPGQGLQFLFEYFSETQRNKGNFPGRFSGRQFSNSRSEMNVSTLELGDSALYLCASGSLAGVSYNEQFFGPGTRLTVL.